The 22 T cell receptor beta chains listed next were all sequenced from one sample in a study of metastatic and nonmetastatic thyroid tumors. TCRdb ran MiXCR on the PCR reads. This table holds 30,000 to 40,000 clones, roughly 27% found once. Before thyroid surgery, none of the patients had received any treatment. Input material: blood. These receptor sequences come from a female donor with papillary thyroid cancer or a benign thyroid nodule (not recorded which). Some clones in this sample may be carry-over from other donors' samples.

For this clone: It may be a read error: a sequence one base away is much more abundant. The rearrangement links TRBV18 to TRBJ1-1; 9 bases align to TRBD1. The CDR3 is made up of 17 amino acids. After removal of 4 bases from V and 1 base from J, the junction contained 10 bases not matched to a gene. CDR1 is KGHSH, CDR2 LQKENI, per germline. The CDR3 coding sequence is TGTGCCAGCTCACTGAGGAAACCGGGACAGGGGAACACTGAAGCTTTCTTT. This encodes CASSLRKPGQGNTEAFF.

This clone was found a few times. This sequence joins TRBV11-1 and TRBJ2-7, with 9 positions matching TRBD1. V was clipped by 1 base and J by 9 bases; unmatched bases: 13. Germline V gene data show CDR1 as SGHAT and CDR2 as FQDESV (reference sequence). This CDR3 has 16 residues. The CDR3 nucleotides read TGTGCCAGCAGCTTAGAGGGACAGGGATCCCTACGAGGGCAGTACTTC. Protein: CASSLEGQGSLRGQYF.

This clone occurred a few times. One end of the junction does not line up with germline, which may come from a read error. V is TRBV4-3 and J is TRBJ1-1, with D perhaps TRBD1 (5 bases). CDR3 size: 15 residues. Germline V gene lookup returns CDR1 LGHNA and CDR2 YSLEER. This CDR3 reads CASSQDQGPNTEALF. The CDR3 DNA sequence: TGCGCCAGCAGCCAAGATCAGGGCCCGAACACTGAAGCTCTCTTT.

This clone has ten or more counts. The J gene is TRBJ2-7, the V gene TRBV9; maybe TRBD1 (5 bases). V lost 4 bases and J lost 1, with 12 bases in between. The CDR3 runs 14 residues. The germline V gene encodes CDR1 SGDLS and CDR2 YYNGEE. This CDR3 is CASSLTQGSYEQYF. CDR3 sequence (DNA): TGTGCCAGCAGCCTTACGCAGGGTTCCTACGAGCAGTACTTC.

The rearrangement uses TRBV28 and TRBJ1-2; 9 nucleotides match TRBD1. V lost 7 bases, J lost 4 bases, and 10 bases stayed unmatched. The CDR3 is made up of 15 amino acids. Germline values: CDR1 MDHEN, CDR2 SYDVKM. The CDR3: CASTLGGQGAYGYTF. Written as DNA, the CDR3 is TGTGCCAGCACCCTTGGGGGACAGGGAGCCTATGGCTACACCTTC.

The rearrangement joins TRBV5-6 to TRBJ2-5; 14 nucleotides align to TRBD2. The CDR3 totals 18 residues. CDR1 is SGHDT and CDR2 is YYEEEE in the germline V gene. V lost 8 bases and J lost 5; bases outside the gene matches: 17. The DNA for the CDR3 is TGTGCCAGTAGTTATGGGGGACTAGCGGGGGCCCATCGGGAGACCCAGTACTTC. Amino acids: CASSYGGLAGAHRETQYF.

Notes on this clone: An end of the junction differs from the germline gene, which may be a read error. V gene TRBV2 combines with J gene TRBJ1-2, with D tentatively TRBD1 (6 bases). The CDR3 spans 16 residues. Germline V gene data show CDR1 as SNHLY and CDR2 as FYNNEI. The CDR3 DNA sequence: TGTGCCAGCAGTGATAATCTGGCAGGGGTTAACTATTGCTACACCTTC. Translation: CASSDNLAGVNYCYTF.

In its sample, this clone ranks as medium-sized. The same CDR3 can be traced to other DNA sequences in this sample. The CDR3 nucleotides read TGTGCCAGCAGTTCCCGACAGGCCTACTATGGCTACACCTTC. Translation gives CASSSRQAYYGYTF. The chain recombines TRBV6-1 with TRBJ1-2, with a tentative D call TRBD1 (6 bases). V dropped 5 bases and J dropped 3 bases, with 13 bases sitting between them. Per the germline V gene, CDR1 is MNHNS and CDR2 is SASEGT. This CDR3 contains 14 residues.

This clone occurred a few times. This may arise from a read error, as a much more abundant clone is one base away. V gene TRBV2 combines with J gene TRBJ2-5; 7 bases map to TRBD2. This CDR3 is built from 15 residues. The trim removed 1 base at V and 5 bases at J, leaving 7 bases unmatched. Germline loops: CDR1 SNHLY, CDR2 FYNNEI. The CDR3 loop reads CASSEGAGWGETQYF. The CDR3 DNA reads TGTGCCAGCAGTGAAGGAGCGGGGTGGGGTGAGACCCAGTACTTC.

The rearrangement joins TRBV6-1 to TRBJ2-1; possibly TRBD1 or TRBD2 for D (5 bases each). Per germline, CDR1 MNHNS and CDR2 SASEGT. The CDR3 is 14 residues long. Trimming shortened V by 7 bases and J by 4 bases, and 14 bases separated the two germline ends. The CDR3 nucleotides are TGTGCCAGCAACCGGGACCGCGATTACAATGAGCAGTTCTTC. The encoded protein is CASNRDRDYNEQFF.

The V gene is TRBV28, the J gene TRBJ1-3; 7 bases agree with TRBD1. CDR1 and CDR2 from the germline V gene are MDHEN and SYDVKM. V was pared by 4 bases and J by 4 bases, with 10 bases of the junction left unmatched. The CDR3 consists of 16 residues. CDR3 coding DNA: TGTGCCAGCAGTTCCCTTCTGACAGGGATGGGAAACACCATATATTTT. This encodes CASSSLLTGMGNTIYF.

The chain uses TRBV30 and TRBJ1-2, with a tentative D call TRBD1 (5 bases). The V and J ends lost 5 bases and 3 bases respectively, with 16 bases between them. The germline V gene encodes CDR1 GTSNPN and CDR2 SVGIG (reference sequence). The CDR3 length is 14 residues. The CDR3 loop reads CAWRPIGDYYGYTF. The CDR3 DNA reads as TGTGCCTGGCGGCCAATAGGGGATTACTATGGCTACACCTTC.

This clone was seen many times. This chain connects TRBV9 to TRBJ2-1; 10 bases are a match to TRBD1. CDR3 size: 16 residues. Per the germline V gene, CDR1 is SGDLS and CDR2 is YYNGEE. With 0 bases clipped from V and 2 bases from J, the junction kept 2 bases outside the gene matches. In DNA, the CDR3 is TGTGCCAGCAGCGTAGGGGGACAGGGGACCTACAATGAGCAGTTCTTC. It encodes CASSVGGQGTYNEQFF.

The genes are TRBV5-1 and TRBJ2-3; D gene unclear. CDR3 length: 13 residues. With 0 bases removed from V and 0 bases from J, the gap between germline ends came to 2 bases. Germline CDR1 reads SGHRS; CDR2 reads YFSETQ. The CDR3 is CASSLESTDTQYF. CDR3 coding DNA: TGCGCCAGCAGCTTGGAGAGCACAGATACGCAGTATTTT.

This clone was counted many times. The chain uses TRBV5-1 and TRBJ1-3; TRBD1 matches 8 bases. Germline CDR1 SGHRS, CDR2 YFSETQ. V dropped 0 bases and J dropped 4; count of bases not matched to a gene: 12. The CDR3 extends over 18 amino acids. The CDR3 sequence is CASSLASGTGLPGNTIYF. The CDR3 DNA reads TGCGCCAGCAGCTTGGCCTCCGGGACAGGACTGCCGGGAAACACCATATATTTT.

This clone was seen at least ten times. This chain uses TRBV20-1 with TRBJ1-2; TRBD1 matches 7 bases. The CDR3 covers 15 residues. Germline V gives CDR1 DFQATT, CDR2 SNEGSKA (reference sequence). Trimming cost V 1 base and J 5 bases; bases outside gene matches: 10. DNA for the CDR3: TGCAGTGCTAGAGTCCCGGGACAGCCCGGATATGGCTACACCTTC. Protein product: CSARVPGQPGYGYTF.

The chain couples TRBV28 to TRBJ2-7; TRBD2 agrees at 12 bases. V dropped 4 bases and J dropped 8; count of bases not matched to a gene: 12. CDR3 length: 16 residues. The germline CDR1 and CDR2 sequences are MDHEN and SYDVKM. The CDR3 reads CASSSTSTSGSNKQYF. As DNA, the CDR3 is TGTGCCAGCAGTTCTACATCGACTAGCGGGAGTAATAAGCAGTACTTC. Complete variable domain (other parts from reference TRBV28 and TRBJ2-7): DVKVTQSSRYLVKRTGEKVFLECVQDMDHENMFWYRQDPGLGLRLIYFSYDVKMKEKGDIPEGYSVSREKKERFSLILESASTNQTSMYLCASSSTSTSGSNKQYFGPGTRLTVT.

CDR3 sequence: CASTVGTGYDGYTF. Here the CDR3 DNA reads TGTGCCAGCACGGTCGGGACAGGGTACGATGGCTACACCTTC. V gene TRBV18 combines with J gene TRBJ1-2, with TRBD1 identical over 9 bases. From germline, CDR1 is KGHSH and CDR2 LQKENI. Unmatched junction bases numbered 10, after V lost 8 bases and J lost 6 bases. The CDR3 consists of 14 residues.

This clone was seen a single time. The rearrangement links TRBV4-3 to TRBJ1-6; 9 bases agree with TRBD1. Germline values: CDR1 LGHNA, CDR2 YSLEER. The V segment lost 3 bases and the J segment 8 bases; nucleotides outside the gene matches: 2. There are 14 residues in the CDR3. In DNA form, the CDR3 reads TGCGCCAGCAGCCAGACAGGGGGTTATTCACCCCTCCACTTT. This gives the protein CASSQTGGYSPLHF.

The sample holds many counts of this clone. A read error may produce the germline difference seen at one junction end. The chain carries TRBV7-7 and TRBJ2-5; 7 nucleotides match TRBD2. This CDR3 spans 14 amino acids. CDR1 and CDR2 (germline): SSHAT, FNYEAQ (reference sequence). The DNA for the CDR3 is TGTGCTAGCAGCCCCAGCGGGACTCAAGAGACCCAGTACTTC. Translating gives CASSPSGTQETQYF.

The chain combines TRBV4-1 with TRBJ2-7; D is perhaps TRBD1 (6 bases). Trimming removed 0 bases at V and 3 bases at J, with 12 bases between. The V gene's germline CDR1 is MGHRA and CDR2 YSYEKL. CDR3 length: 15 amino acids. The CDR3 coding sequence is TGCGCCAGCAGCCAAGATCGGACAGAACACTACGAGCAGTACTTC. Protein sequence: CASSQDRTEHYEQYF.

This clone was picked up a small number of times. It may be a read error: a sequence one base away is much more abundant. At the DNA level, this CDR3 is encoded by other sequences in the same sample as well. The V call is TRBV19, the J call TRBJ2-2; TRBD2 is a possible D gene (6 bases). V was cut by 7 bases and J by 3 bases, with 15 bases left in between. Germline assignment: CDR1 LNHDA and CDR2 SQIVND (reference sequence). The CDR3 has 15 residues. The CDR3 region has the DNA TGTGCCAGTATGCGGGGTTCGACTGACACCGGGGAGCTGTTTTTT. It specifies CASMRGSTDTGELFF.